One sample yielded the 19 T cell receptor beta chains listed below, sequenced in a study of T-cell reconstitution after alpha-beta-depleted transplantation in children. Preparation of the TCRbeta library was carried out with unique molecular identifiers. MiXCR, applied by TCRdb to the PCR reads, yields one record per CDR3 protein. Here the sample spans 600,000 to 700,000 distinct CDR3 sequences, approximately 17% being singletons. The sample in question was PBMCs from the stem cell graft donor, obtained from the stem cell graft. The receptors originated from a human donor who donated a stem cell graft to a child with acute myeloid leukemia.

J is TRBJ2-2 and V is TRBV6-2 or TRBV6-3; no firm D call. CDR3 length equals 15 residues. CDR1 and CDR2 (germline): MNHEY, SVGEGT. Trimming stripped 5 bases from V and 3 bases from J, with 13 bases between. Here the CDR3 DNA reads TGTGCCAGCAGTAGGACCTTAAGGGACACCGGGGAGCTGTTTTTT. It encodes CASSRTLRDTGELFF.

This clonotype was counted a few times. V gene TRBV24-1 combines with J gene TRBJ2-2, with D maybe TRBD1 (6 bases). The V gene lost 6 bases and the J gene lost 6 bases, with 13 bases spanning the gap. There are 14 residues in the CDR3. The germline gives CDR1 KGHDR, CDR2 SFDVKD. The CDR3 loop is CATSPFQGSGELFF. In DNA form, the CDR3 reads TGTGCCACCAGTCCCTTCCAGGGGTCCGGGGAGCTGTTTTTT.

The gene calls are TRBV6-1 and TRBJ2-7; D possibly matches TRBD1 or TRBD2 (5 bases each). Deletions cut 4 bases from V and 7 bases from J, with 29 bases between. The length of the CDR3 is 18 residues. The germline CDR1 and CDR2 sequences are MNHNS and SASEGT. The CDR3 is CASSGQGRVLKVYREQYV. CDR3 nucleotides: TGTGCCAGCAGTGGTCAGGGACGGGTCTTAAAGGTTTATCGGGAGCAGTACGTC.

This clonotype showed up many times. CDR3 sequence: CSARSWTGVYEQYF. DNA of the CDR3: TGCAGTGCTAGGTCCTGGACAGGGGTGTACGAGCAGTACTTC. The rearrangement joins TRBV20-1 to TRBJ2-7; 9 nucleotides line up with TRBD1. CDR3 length: 14 amino acids. With 3 bases clipped from V and 4 bases from J, the junction kept 7 bases outside the gene matches. The germline V gene has CDR1 DFQATT and CDR2 SNEGSKA (reference sequence).

This clonotype turned up a few times. This chain uses TRBV29-1 with TRBJ2-4; D may be TRBD1 (5 bases). The germline V gene has CDR1 SQVTM and CDR2 ANQGSEA. The V gene lost 3 bases and the J gene lost 4 bases, with 7 bases spanning the gap. The CDR3 is made up of 12 amino acids. The CDR3 DNA reads TGCAGCGTTGAGGACAATAAAAACATTCAGTACTTC. Residues: CSVEDNKNIQYF.

The chain uses TRBV5-4 and TRBJ2-1, with TRBD2 as a possible D gene (6 bases). Per the germline V gene, CDR1 is SGHNT and CDR2 is YYREEE (reference sequence). The CDR3 contains 15 residues. The germline V and J ends were trimmed by 0 bases and 7 bases, with 14 bases remaining between them. The CDR3 sequence: CASSLVGGFSNEQFF. The CDR3 coding sequence is TGTGCCAGCAGCTTGGTTGGGGGGTTTTCAAATGAGCAGTTCTTC.

This clonotype was detected ten times or more. The J gene is TRBJ2-5, the V gene TRBV29-1, with D possibly matching TRBD2 (6 bases). The germline V and J ends were trimmed by 6 bases and 3 bases, with 14 bases remaining between them. The CDR3 length is 13 residues. The germline CDR1 and CDR2 sequences are SQVTM and ANQGSEA. The CDR3 here is CSVAGTGEETQYF. In nucleotides, the CDR3 is TGCAGCGTGGCCGGGACTGGAGAAGAGACCCAGTACTTC.

This clonotype was recorded at least ten times. This chain joins TRBV12-3 or TRBV12-4 and TRBJ2-1, with D possibly being TRBD2 (5 bases). This CDR3 has 15 amino acids. V was shortened by 3 bases and J by 1 base, with 10 bases between the two germline ends. CDR3: CASSLRAASYNEQFF. In DNA, the CDR3 is TGTGCCAGCAGTTTGAGGGCGGCATCCTACAATGAGCAGTTCTTC.

The chain couples TRBV5-1 to TRBJ1-2; TRBD1 is a possible D gene (5 bases). CDR1 SGHRS and CDR2 YFSETQ come from the germline V gene. V lost 5 bases, J lost 1 base, and 9 bases lay in between. The CDR3 is 13 amino acids. This CDR3 is CASRHDSNYGYTF. The CDR3 nucleotides are TGCGCCAGCAGACACGACAGTAACTATGGCTACACCTTC.

Only one count was recorded for this clonotype. The chain recombines TRBV28 with TRBJ1-4; D is ambiguous. The CDR3 spans 17 residues. The germline V and J ends were trimmed by 6 bases and 9 bases, with 26 bases remaining between them. Germline V lookup: CDR1 MDHEN, CDR2 SYDVKM. The CDR3, as DNA: TGTGCCAGCAGCCCCGGGATCCTCTCCTGGCCTCTAAAAAAACTGTTTTTT. Its translation: CASSPGILSWPLKKLFF. The variable domain in full, with the rest retrieved from reference TRBV28 and TRBJ1-4, is DVKVTQSSRYLVKRTGEKVFLECVQDMDHENMFWYRQDPGLGLRLIYFSYDVKMKEKGDIPEGYSVSREKKERFSLILESASTNQTSMYLCASSPGILSWPLKKLFFGSGTQLSVL.

This clonotype came up once. The chain uses TRBV4-3 and TRBJ1-1; unclear D gene. This CDR3 is 18 amino acids long. Germline V gives CDR1 LGHNA, CDR2 YSLEER. The V end lost 1 base, the J end lost 0 bases, and 18 bases lay between the germline ends. The CDR3 reads CASSQVPWAGIMNTEAFF. The CDR3 nucleotides are TGCGCCAGCAGCCAAGTCCCGTGGGCAGGCATTATGAACACTGAAGCTTTCTTT.

Many counts were recorded for this clonotype. The chain combines TRBV10-3 with TRBJ1-1; 10 bases match TRBD1. J gave up 4 bases and V 6 bases, and 8 bases lay outside the gene matches. CDR3 length equals 15 residues. Germline CDR1 ENHRY, CDR2 SYGVKD. The CDR3 loop reads CAISETGTGATEAFF. In DNA, the CDR3 is TGTGCCATCAGCGAGACGGGGACAGGGGCCACTGAAGCTTTCTTT.

This clonotype showed up just a few times. The CDR3 DNA reads TGTGCCAGCTCACCTACGGGGGAGGGGTATAGCAATCAGCCCCAGCATTTT. Translating it yields CASSPTGEGYSNQPQHF. This rearrangement joins TRBV18 to TRBJ1-5; D is possibly TRBD1 (5 bases). The germline V gene has CDR1 KGHSH and CDR2 LQKENI. The CDR3 runs 17 residues. Trimming took 3 bases from V and 0 from J, leaving 15 bases between them.

This clonotype has a handful of counts. The V and J genes are TRBV12-3 or TRBV12-4 and TRBJ2-7; D might be TRBD1 (6 bases). The CDR3 has 13 amino acids. V was clipped by 1 base and J by 5 bases, with 9 bases between them. CDR3 in amino acids: CASSLGQANEQYV. The CDR3 DNA follows: TGTGCCAGCAGTTTAGGACAGGCCAACGAGCAGTACGTC.

This clonotype was counted ten times or more. V is TRBV29-1 and J is TRBJ1-1; D is unresolved. Germline loops: CDR1 SQVTM, CDR2 ANQGSEA. CDR3 length: 13 amino acids. The V gene lost 2 bases and the J gene lost 0 bases, with 7 bases spanning the gap. The chain's CDR3 is CSVEIAMNTEAFF. In DNA, the CDR3 is TGCAGCGTTGAAATCGCAATGAACACTGAAGCTTTCTTT.

This rearrangement joins TRBV7-2 to TRBJ2-7; 9 nucleotides match TRBD1. This CDR3 region has 13 residues. Trimming took 4 bases from V and 5 from J; bases not matched to a gene: 3. Germline V gene lookup returns CDR1 SGHTA and CDR2 FQGNSA. The CDR3 coding sequence is TGTGCCAGCAGCTCCGACAGGGGGAACGAGCAGTACTTC. Residues: CASSSDRGNEQYF.

This clonotype was detected only a few times. The V gene is TRBV5-1, the J gene TRBJ2-7, with TRBD1 identical over 9 bases. The V segment lost 0 bases and the J segment 7 bases; nucleotides outside the gene matches: 5. This CDR3 has 14 residues. Germline CDR1 and CDR2: SGHRS and YFSETQ. DNA for the CDR3: TGCGCCAGCAGCTTGGTCGACAGGGGGTATGAGCAGTACTTC. This sequence encodes CASSLVDRGYEQYF.

On this clonotype: One end of the junction does not line up with germline, which may come from a read error. The gene calls are TRBV20-1 and TRBJ2-5; 8 nucleotides align to TRBD1. Germline assignment: CDR1 DFQATT and CDR2 SNEGSKA (reference sequence). CDR3 size: 15 residues. CDR3: CCALRSTGETETQYF. As DNA, the CDR3 is TGCTGTGCTCTCAGATCGACAGGGGAGACAGAGACCCAGTACTTC.

This clonotype came up a few times. V gene TRBV5-1 combines with J gene TRBJ2-2; D gene ambiguous. Between the trimmed V and J ends, which lost 0 bases and 2 bases, there was a span of 8 bases. CDR1 and CDR2 from the germline V gene are SGHRS and YFSETQ. The CDR3 extends over 15 amino acids. The CDR3 DNA is TGCGCCAGCAGCTTGGGTGTGGATAACACCGGGGAGCTGTTTTTT. Its protein product is CASSLGVDNTGELFF.